The rows below give T cell receptor beta chains drawn from one sample of a study of a mutant IDH1 vaccine in newly diagnosed glioma. What these receptors recognize is not known. This table comes from immunoSEQ multiplex PCR, and its TCRdb copy is limited to in-frame clones, with some not included. The sample yields about 54,000 clones, 86% seen once. Sample: PBMCs, taken from a glioma patient whose treatment included an IDH1 peptide vaccine. These receptors were taken from a man aged 40-55 years with glioma. Both conserved end residues are part of each CDR3. D genes are given only for firm matches. The size of a clone is reported for some rows only, either as once, few or many, or as a class for expanded clones.

DNA,CDR3,length,V,J,size,D
TGCGCCAGCAGCCAAGACAGGGGAGGGTATGGCTACACCTTC,CASSQDRGGYGYTF,14,TRBV4-1,TRBJ1-2,NA,NA
TGCGCCAGCAGGTCCGCGAGGGGCGGGGACGAGCAGTACTTC,CASRSARGGDEQYF,14,TRBV10-1,TRBJ2-7,NA,NA
TGTGCCAGCAGCTTCCGACGGGATGGGACTGAAGCTTTCTTT,CASSFRRDGTEAFF,14,TRBV5-4,TRBJ1-1,NA,NA
TGTGCCAGTAGTTTCCTAGGAACAGATACGCAGTATTTT,CASSFLGTDTQYF,13,TRBV19,TRBJ2-3,once,NA
TGTGCCAGCAGGGTAGACAGGGTTAGCGGCAATCAGCCCCAGCATTTT,CASRVDRVSGNQPQHF,16,TRBV2,TRBJ1-5,once,TRBD1
TGTGCCAGCAGCTCGCCACTAGCGGGAGAGACCCAGTACTTC,CASSSPLAGETQYF,14,TRBV7-2,TRBJ2-5,NA,TRBD2
TGTGCCAGCAGCTTGGGACAGGGAGGCGGCTATGGCTACACCTTC,CASSLGQGGGYGYTF,15,TRBV7-9,TRBJ1-2,NA,TRBD1
TGCGCCAGCAGCTCAGTAGCGGGAGTGAATGAGCAGTTCTTC,CASSSVAGVNEQFF,14,TRBV5-1,TRBJ2-1,NA,TRBD2
TGTGCCAGCAGACTCACCCAGAGACCGAACACTGAAGCTTTCTTT,CASRLTQRPNTEAFF,15,TRBV6-5,TRBJ1-1,NA,NA
TGCAGCGTTGTGTCTTGGAAGAGCACTGAAGCTTTCTTT,CSVVSWKSTEAFF,13,TRBV29-1,TRBJ1-1,NA,NA
TGTGCCAGCAGCTTACTACAGGAGGGAGCTTTCTTT,CASSLLQEGAFF,12,TRBV7-9,TRBJ1-1,medium-sized,NA
TGTGCCAGCAGTAGACAGAACTATGGCTACACCTTC,CASSRQNYGYTF,12,TRBV6-5,TRBJ1-2,NA,NA
TGTGCCAGCAGCCCCTCACTAGCGGGAGTCCCAATTCAGTACTTC,CASSPSLAGVPIQYF,15,TRBV13,TRBJ2-4,NA,TRBD2
TGTGCCAGCAGCTTGGCGGGACAGAAAGAGACCCAGTACTTC,CASSLAGQKETQYF,14,TRBV7-3,TRBJ2-5,NA,NA
TGTGCCAGCTCACAAGGACTAGCGGGAGCGTACGAGCAGTACTTC,CASSQGLAGAYEQYF,15,TRBV18,TRBJ2-7,NA,TRBD2
TGTGCCACACCGGGACTAGACCCAGATACGCAGTATTTT,CATPGLDPDTQYF,13,TRBV2,TRBJ2-3,NA,TRBD2
TGTGCCAGCAGCATGGACAAGGCCGGGGAGCTGTTTTTT,CASSMDKAGELFF,13,TRBV6-5,TRBJ2-2,NA,NA
TGTGCCAGCAGCCTGGTCTTGGGGGGCAAAAATGAAGCTTTCTTT,CASSLVLGGKNEAFF,15,TRBV5-5,TRBJ1-1,NA,NA
TGCGCCAGCAGCGGGGGGACAGCCCTATACGAGCAGTACTTC,CASSGGTALYEQYF,14,TRBV5-1,TRBJ2-7,NA,NA
TGTGCCAGCTCTCAGACTAGCGGGAGGCTGGAGACCCAGTACTTC,CASSQTSGRLETQYF,15,TRBV18,TRBJ2-5,NA,TRBD2
TGTGCCAGCAGTCCCCTTAGCGGGCGAGGGGCCTACGAGCAGTACTTC,CASSPLSGRGAYEQYF,16,TRBV27,TRBJ2-7,NA,TRBD2
TGTGCCACCCAAGCGGGACTAGCGGGAGGATCCGAGCAGTACTTC,CATQAGLAGGSEQYF,15,TRBV6-6,TRBJ2-7,NA,TRBD2
TGTGCCAGCTCACCACCCGTTTCCACTGAAGCTTTCTTT,CASSPPVSTEAFF,13,TRBV18,TRBJ1-1,few,NA
TGTGCCAGCGTGGGCGGAGTAAGCAATCAGCCCCAGCATTTT,CASVGGVSNQPQHF,14,TRBV2,TRBJ1-5,few,NA
TGTGCCAGCAGCGTAGCGCAGCACAATGAGCAGTTCTTC,CASSVAQHNEQFF,13,TRBV9,TRBJ2-1,NA,NA
TGCGCCAGCAGCCCCCGGACAGGGGCCGATCAGCCCCAGCATTTT,CASSPRTGADQPQHF,15,TRBV5-1,TRBJ1-5,NA,TRBD1
TGTGCCAGCAGGCAAGGGGATACGCAGTATTTT,CASRQGDTQYF,11,TRBV6-1,TRBJ2-3,few,NA
TGTGCCAGCAGCCCCACGGGGGTGGTAGCGGCATACAATGAGCAGTTCTTC,CASSPTGVVAAYNEQFF,17,TRBV7-2,TRBJ2-1,NA,NA
TGTGCCAGCAGTTTTTACCAGGGGAATTACGAGCAGTACTTC,CASSFYQGNYEQYF,14,TRBV27,TRBJ2-7,NA,NA
TGTGCCAGTAGTATTGGTCGGGACAATTACTATGGCTACACCTTC,CASSIGRDNYYGYTF,15,TRBV19,TRBJ1-2,NA,NA
TGTGCCAGCAGCCCAAGGACAGGGAGGGAGAGCTCCTACGAGCAGTACTTC,CASSPRTGRESSYEQYF,17,TRBV5-4,TRBJ2-7,NA,NA
TGTGCCAGCAGCCTAGGGGGGTTCGGCAATCAGCCCCAGCATTTT,CASSLGGFGNQPQHF,15,TRBV27,TRBJ1-5,NA,NA
TGTGCCATCAGTCCAGGGGTAGGGACAGGAGGAAACACCATATATTTT,CAISPGVGTGGNTIYF,16,TRBV10-3,TRBJ1-3,few,TRBD1
TGCAGCATTTACAGGGGAGCGGGCACCGGGGAGCTGTTTTTT,CSIYRGAGTGELFF,14,TRBV29-1,TRBJ2-2,NA,NA
TGCGCCAGCAGCTTGGAGGGGGGCGGTATCTACGAGCAGTACTTC,CASSLEGGGIYEQYF,15,TRBV5-1,TRBJ2-7,NA,NA